The subject of this entry is one T cell receptor beta chain. No antigen is known for it. Every participant had a single incident cervical HPV16 infection, and women with prevalent HPV16 infections were excluded. Cervical HPV DNA was detected with MY09/MY11 PCR, and genotyping was done with dot-blot hybridization. Approximately 16 mL of heparinized blood were centrifuged, and the buffy coat was aliquoted, frozen at -30°C, then stored at -80°C. Genomic DNA was extracted from buffy coat specimens using QIAGEN kits. This sample was taken from a study of T cells in women clearing cervical HPV infection (dated by TCRdb to 2016 to 2018). About the study as a whole: Cases were 25 women with histologically confirmed HPV16-related CIN3 or worse, including a couple of invasive cancers. Blood from cases was collected at the visit where the lesion was first found, while blood from controls was collected once the infection could no longer be detected. The parent cohort enrolled around 9,800 women aged 18 or older in Guanacaste, Costa Rica, during about 1993 to 1994 and followed them for approximately seven years. Since HLA typing was available for only a few women, HLA type could not be ruled out as a confounder. A median age of almost 35 years was observed in cases versus 38 in controls, and no significant differences in baseline characteristics were found. For cases, a median interval of about 150 days, with an interquartile range of roughly 80 to 200 days, was observed between lesion detection and blood sampling. The exploratory proof-of-principle case-control study was nested within the Guanacaste HPV Natural History Study in Costa Rica and compared TCR repertoires across cervical HPV16 outcomes. Controls were more than 20 women whose single incident HPV16 infection cleared within 12 months without precancer or cancer developing. Cases and controls were matched on age within five years and on year of sample collection. Five blinded duplicates per group were added as quality controls, giving around 60 samples: some 50 participants and 10 replicates.

Study-level results and caveats: The cross-sectional design could not show whether the associations came before the infection or were a result of it, and neither effector/memory subsets nor HPV-specific T cells were isolated. Across sequencing depths, CIN3+ cases showed significantly higher TCR repertoire richness than controls, but evenness did not differ between the groups. Random forest classifiers combining richness and V gene abundances distinguished cases from controls with an estimated AUC of 0.8 to 0.9. Because the number of T cells in each sample was unknown, differences in richness could reflect differing T-cell content rather than repertoire biology.

TCR beta CDR3 regions were amplified by multiplex PCR from an average of 1200 ng genomic DNA per sample using the immunoSEQ assay. To correct primer bias, the assay used a complete synthetic TCR repertoire to set an amplification baseline. The amplicons were sequenced using the Illumina platform. The original pipeline was this. Sequence errors were corrected by clustering with frequency ratios and a modified nearest-neighbor algorithm, and the sequences were then analyzed in the immunoSEQ Analyzer using IMGT gene definitions. At each rarefaction depth, TCR richness and evenness were averaged across 20 rarefaction repeats, and any sample with fewer sequences than the depth was left out. Relative abundances of V, D and J genes were compared between groups using Wilcoxon rank sum tests, with FDR correction applied. An intraclass correlation of just under 96% for TCR richness and an average of roughly 76% across 66 gene segments were obtained from the blinded duplicates. TCRdb holds this immuneACCESS table with in-frame rearrangements only. Some clones are missing; in checked studies, unresolved V genes explain under half, and the rest has no known cause. That table supplies the V and J calls and clone size; D and trimming were determined from the DNA. The sample table records 40,000 to 45,000 clones. 1.2% of the sample is taken by the ten largest.

The sequence was collected from a woman between 18 and 70 years old with a cervical HPV16 infection that either progressed to CIN3+ or cleared (not recorded which). Input material: blood buffy coat.

The sequenced CDR3 bases are TGCAGTGCTAGAGATCAGGGAAGCATGAACACTGAA. Protein translation: CSARDQGSMNTE. The full CDR3 reads CSARDQGSMNTEAFF. The chain is encoded by TRBV20-1 joined to TRBJ1-1; a tentative D match to TRBD1 spans 5 bases. Read data end 3 residues before the CDR3 end; the end is taken from the germline J gene. From the cysteine through the phenylalanine, the CDR3 covers 15 amino acids. The 36 bases shown cover part of the CDR3, and their frame starts at base 1. The junction carries 11 bases between V and J, which are trimmed by 0 bases and 0 bases respectively. CDR1 and CDR2, per the germline V gene (reference sequence), are DFQATT and SNEGSKA.